A single sample gave rise to the 10 T cell receptor beta chains below, sequenced in a study of blood T cell repertoires in COVID-19. The protocol was immunoSEQ multiplex PCR, while the TCRdb copy is restricted to in-frame clones and leaves out a portion. Of about 170,000 clones detected, 82% appear once; the ten largest clones hold roughly 7%. Material: peripheral blood. Receptor source: a woman in her thirties or forties with COVID-19, enrolled during active disease.

The chain employs TRBV29-1 and TRBJ2-5, with 7 bases that match TRBD1. Unmatched junction bases numbered 4, after V lost 7 bases and J lost 2 bases. There are 12 residues in the CDR3. The germline gives CDR1 SQVTM, CDR2 ANQGSEA. In DNA, the CDR3 is TGCAGCGGGGGACAGCCGCAAGAGACCCAGTACTTC. Amino acid sequence: CSGGQPQETQYF.

This chain uses TRBV5-4 with TRBJ1-2; tentatively, D is TRBD1 (5 bases). Trimming left V 0 bases short and J 4 bases short, with 10 bases between. Germline V gives CDR1 SGHNT, CDR2 YYREEE (reference sequence). The CDR3 is made up of 14 amino acids. This CDR3 reads CASSLVQGTYGYTF. CDR3 nucleotide sequence: TGTGCCAGCAGCTTGGTGCAGGGTACCTATGGCTACACCTTC. Based on the CDR3 plus reference TRBV5-4 and TRBJ1-2, the full variable domain is ETGVTQSPTHLIKTRGQQVTLRCSSQSGHNTVSWYQQALGQGPQFIFQYYREEENGRGNFPPRFSGLQFPNYSSELNVNALELDDSALYLCASSLVQGTYGYTFGSGTRLTVV.

This chain joins TRBV29-1 and TRBJ2-7; 9 bases are shared with TRBD1. In germline, CDR1 is SQVTM, CDR2 ANQGSEA. The CDR3 runs 15 residues. V shed 1 base and J 2 bases; nucleotides not matched to a gene: 6. The CDR3 DNA reads TGCAGCGTTGAAGGCGGGACAGGGTTGGCCTACGAGCAGTACTTC. Protein: CSVEGGTGLAYEQYF.

The V gene is TRBV11-2, the J gene TRBJ1-2, with D possibly TRBD1 on 5 matching bases. Looked up from germline, CDR1 is SGHAT and CDR2 is FQNNGV. The CDR3 sequence is 13 residues long. V lost 6 bases and J 6 bases, leaving 14 bases between the germline ends. The CDR3 protein is CASRGLGGNGYTF. In DNA, the CDR3 is TGTGCCAGCAGGGGGCTAGGAGGGAATGGCTACACCTTC. Supplemented by reference TRBV11-2 and TRBJ1-2, the full variable domain reads EAGVAQSPRYKIIEKRQSVAFWCNPISGHATLYWYQQILGQGPKLLIQFQNNGVVDDSQLPKDRFSAERLKGVDSTLKIQPAKLEDSAVYLCASRGLGGNGYTFGSGTRLTVV.

The rearrangement joins TRBV19 to TRBJ1-6; 7 bases match TRBD1. The CDR3 consists of 14 residues. CDR1 is LNHDA, CDR2 SQIVND, per germline (reference sequence). V was clipped by 3 bases and J by 7 bases; unmatched bases: 3. Written as DNA, the CDR3 is TGTGCCAGTAGTATTGAGGGGGCGAATTCACCCCTCCACTTT. Translating it yields CASSIEGANSPLHF. The full variable domain, rest sourced from reference TRBV19 and TRBJ1-6, is DGGITQSPKYLFRKEGQNVTLSCEQNLNHDAMYWYRQDPGQGLRLIYYSQIVNDFQKGDIAEGYSVSREKKESFPLTVTSAQKNPTAFYLCASSIEGANSPLHFGNGTRLTVT.

This clone was counted many times. The conserved final phenylalanine or tryptophan is absent from the CDR3, which likely points to a read error. The limits of the CDR3 on the DNA are not certain, so only TCRdb's listed CDR3 is given. The chain uses TRBV29-1 and TRBJ2-3; the D call TRBD2 from the table was never checked on the DNA. The germline V gene has CDR1 SQVTM and CDR2 ANQGSEA. The CDR3 is made up of 14 amino acids, end residues included. This CDR3 is CSVCSSGRPRALWG.

The V call is TRBV9, the J call TRBJ2-3; D is perhaps TRBD2 (6 bases). CDR3 length: 15 amino acids. In germline, CDR1 is SGDLS, CDR2 YYNGEE. V was trimmed by 3 bases and J by 2 bases, leaving 13 bases between them. The CDR3 DNA reads as TGTGCCAGCAGCGCCCGAGCTAGCGTCACAGATACGCAGTATTTT. Its protein is CASSARASVTDTQYF.

The chain has TRBV27 and TRBJ2-1, with TRBD2 as a possible D gene (6 bases). The ends were cut back, 10 bases at V and 8 bases at J, with 18 bases in the middle. The CDR3 contains 13 residues. Germline V gene sequence: CDR1 MNHEY, CDR2 SMNVEV (reference sequence). CDR3 sequence: CATSGLATYEQFF. DNA for the CDR3: TGTGCCACCTCTGGGCTAGCGACCTATGAGCAGTTCTTC.

This clone was picked up one time. The V gene is TRBV6-5, the J gene TRBJ2-3, with 10 bases aligning to TRBD1. This CDR3 is 15 amino acids long. The J segment lost 3 bases and the V segment lost 6 bases, leaving 6 bases of the junction unmatched. Germline-derived CDR1 and CDR2 are MNHEY and SVGAGI. The CDR3 spells CASRLTGGLTDTQYF. CDR3 bases: TGTGCCAGCAGGTTGACAGGGGGCTTGACAGATACGCAGTATTTT.

The genes are TRBV13 and TRBJ2-1; TRBD2 aligns across 8 bases. This CDR3 has 14 residues. Germline V lookup: CDR1 PRHDT, CDR2 FYEKMQ (reference sequence). Trimming at V came to 6 bases and at J to 6 bases, leaving 7 bases not matched to a gene. Written as DNA, the CDR3 is TGTGCCAGCAGGCCACTCACTAGCGGCAATGAGCAGTTCTTC. Translation gives CASRPLTSGNEQFF.